This TCR beta chain comes out of a study of blood T cell repertoires in COVID-19. Study as a whole: Whether acute or convalescent, the COVID-19 samples came from the United States, Italy and Spain.

The protocol was immunoSEQ multiplex PCR, while the TCRdb copy is restricted to in-frame clones and leaves out a portion. The sample lists about 170,000 clones; roughly 84% were seen once. Germline CDR1 is LNHDA and CDR2 is SQIVND (reference sequence). The CDR3 is 16 amino acids. The V and J ends lost 3 bases and 5 bases, in that order; junction bases with no gene match: 9. The V and J genes are TRBV19 and TRBJ2-5; 10 bases align to TRBD2. The sample taken for sequencing was peripheral blood. The receptor's source is a human donor with acute or convalescent COVID-19. The donor label of this sample is uncertain. The CDR3 nucleotides read TGTGCCAGTAGTATGAGGAATTTAGCGGGGGGCGAGACCCAGTACTTC. Protein: CASSMRNLAGGETQYF.